This T cell receptor beta chain comes out of a study of cytomegalovirus exposure and HLA in healthy donors. Regarding the study as a whole: Later genetic work tied a missense DCLRE1C variant to beta-chain V and J trimming. Most TCR sequences were seen very rarely across donors, but some public TCRs occurred in many.

The PCR had 60 Vbeta and 13 Jbeta primers. The repertoire was sequenced with immunoSEQ multiplex PCR; TCRdb's copy has only in-frame clones and lacks some. The sample yields approximately 120,000 clones, under 85% seen once. In nominal health when sampled, donors likely had unrecorded immune exposures nonetheless. Trimming stripped 0 bases from V and 14 bases from J, with 13 bases between. CDR3 length equals 13 residues. Germline lookup yields CDR1 MNHEY and CDR2 SVGAGI. The table lists this clone with a few counts. What it binds is not known. This TCR derives from a woman aged 40 to 55 in good health and CMV-seropositive. The sequenced sample consisted of PBMCs. The chain links TRBV6-5 to TRBJ1-4; D unresolved. CDR3 sequence: CASSYSRGGVLFF. In DNA form, the CDR3 reads TGTGCCAGCAGTTACTCCCGAGGTGGAGTCCTGTTTTTT.